This TCR beta chain was sequenced in a study of OX40 agonist ivuxolimab in advanced cancers. Study context: At approximately 83% male, the cohort had a mean age of approximately 64 years, ranging from about 23 to 79. Notes on the study in general: Some patients who did not respond also had low normalized T-cell clonal expansion.

CDR3 length equals 15 residues. With 2 bases clipped from V and 0 bases from J, the junction kept 4 bases outside the gene matches. Germline CDR1 reads MGHRA; CDR2 reads YSYEKL. Remarks on this clone: The antigen is undetermined.

On cycle 4 day 1 and cycle 7 day 1, as well as at baseline, blood was sampled. Clones were sequenced by immunoSEQ multiplex PCR, and TCRdb holds only the in-frame ones, with some missing. The sample consists of roughly 60,000 clones, roughly nine tenths of them appearing once. The sequence came from an adult with an advanced solid tumor such as melanoma, head and neck, liver or kidney cancer. The chain links TRBV4-1 to TRBJ2-7, with TRBD1 matching 7 bases. The input for sequencing was CD4+ or CD8+ T cells sorted from blood, taken in a trial of the OX40 agonist ivuxolimab. The CDR3 DNA sequence: TGCGCCAGCAGCCAACAGACAGGGCCCTCCTACGAGCAGTACTTC. Translated, it gives CASSQQTGPSYEQYF.